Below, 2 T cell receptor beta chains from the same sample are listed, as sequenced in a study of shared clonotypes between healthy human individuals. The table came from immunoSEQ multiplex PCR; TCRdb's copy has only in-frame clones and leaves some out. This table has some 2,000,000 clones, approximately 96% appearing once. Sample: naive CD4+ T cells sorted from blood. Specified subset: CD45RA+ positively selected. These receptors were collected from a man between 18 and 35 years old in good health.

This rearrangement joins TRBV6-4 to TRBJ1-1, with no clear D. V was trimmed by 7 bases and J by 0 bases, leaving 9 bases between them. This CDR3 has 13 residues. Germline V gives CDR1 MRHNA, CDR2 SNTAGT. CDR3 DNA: TGTGCCAGCAAACATAACATGAACACTGAAGCTTTCTTT. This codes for CASKHNMNTEAFF.

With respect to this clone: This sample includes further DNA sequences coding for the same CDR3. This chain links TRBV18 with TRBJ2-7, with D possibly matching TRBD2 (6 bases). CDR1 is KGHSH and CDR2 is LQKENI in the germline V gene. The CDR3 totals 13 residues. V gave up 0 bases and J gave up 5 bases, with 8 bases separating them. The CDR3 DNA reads TGTGCCAGCTCACCACCCGGGGAGGACGAGCAGTACTTC. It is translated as CASSPPGEDEQYF.